This T cell receptor (beta chain) was sequenced for a study of T cells after yellow fever vaccination (dated by TCRdb to between 2019 and 2020). Broadly, across the study: The SMART-Seq v4 Ultra Low Input RNA kit was used to prepare libraries from fractions with low cell numbers. Bulk TCR alpha and beta repertoires were sequenced longitudinally to track T-cell clones before and after primary and booster YFV17D yellow fever vaccination. The cohort comprised two healthy male donors, one aged 18 to 30 and one aged 30 to 40 years. Blood samples were taken at several timepoints before and after primary and secondary immunization, and bulk PBMC replicates and cell subsets were isolated. The paper's findings and limits, for the study overall: Compared with the primary T-cell response, the secondary T-cell response was weaker but faster, peaking on day 5 rather than day 15. After the booster, most of the clones that had expanded following primary vaccination were detected again (roughly 96% of CD4 and roughly nine tenths of CD8), which suggests that memory was broadly maintained. Only a couple of donors were included in the study, so the extent to which the findings can be generalized is limited. A small share of clonotypes occurred in both CD4 and CD8 compartments, likely arising from convergent recombination. Computational filtering was required because FACS-sorted repertoires could contain abundant contaminating clonotypes from the bulk population.

TCR cDNA was made using 5'RACE template switching, a step that added a universal primer site and unique molecular identifiers. Priming for cDNA synthesis came from both the TCR alpha and TCR beta constant segments. Two PCR steps were used to amplify libraries, with sample barcodes and sequencing adapters being added in the second step. Libraries were sequenced on Illumina HiSeq 2500 (2x100 bp) or NovaSeq (2x150 bp). The authors' analysis ran thus. Reads were demultiplexed and collapsed into UMI consensus sequences with MIGEC, and V(D)J alignment was performed with MiXCR. Vaccine-responding clonotypes were identified with edgeR using replicate PBMC samples, with FDR below 0.01 and a log2 fold change above 5 up to day 15 being required. Each bulk clonotype received a CD4 or CD8 identity based on whether the sequenced CD4 or CD8 repertoire contained that clonotype at higher abundance. The raw public reads went through TCRdb reprocessing: fastp at Q25, MiXCR clone calling, in-frame beta chains kept. One record per CDR3 amino acid sequence lists the most common genes and DNA. None of the V and J calls come from the authors' own analysis; TCRdb made them. The sample data list about 330,000 distinct CDR3 sequences, and roughly 8.6% of these were observed just once. Approximately 18% of the sample comes from the top ten.

Per the germline V gene, LGHNA is the CDR1 and YNFKEQ is the CDR2. V lost 3 bases and J lost 2 bases; the stretch between them is 13 bases long. From the cysteine up to the phenylalanine, the CDR3 has a length of 16 residues. The only DNA kept is the CDR3, 48 bases in frame from the first base. The label giving this sample's treatment or condition can be read as: live attenuated yellow fever vaccine strain. At every blood-draw timepoint, two biological replicates of bulk PBMCs were collected. A standard Ficoll-Paque protocol was used to isolate PBMCs from peripheral blood. TriZol was used to extract RNA from bulk PBMCs, from CD4 and CD8 fractions, and from dextramer-positive and dextramer-negative fractions. This clonotype was found a few times. Its antigen is still unknown. Per-nucleotide qualities are absent, and no much larger clonotype sits a single base away.

The receptor was isolated from a young man who received the YFV17D yellow fever vaccine. The chain is assembled from TRBV4-2 and TRBJ1-4, with TRBD1 perhaps the D gene, on 5 matching bases. The specimen was PBMCs, collected roughly 45 days after the first yellow fever vaccination. The CDR3 in this case is CASSQGGQVTNEKLFF. The bases are TGTGCCAGCAGCCAGGGCGGACAAGTGACTAATGAAAAACTGTTTTTT.